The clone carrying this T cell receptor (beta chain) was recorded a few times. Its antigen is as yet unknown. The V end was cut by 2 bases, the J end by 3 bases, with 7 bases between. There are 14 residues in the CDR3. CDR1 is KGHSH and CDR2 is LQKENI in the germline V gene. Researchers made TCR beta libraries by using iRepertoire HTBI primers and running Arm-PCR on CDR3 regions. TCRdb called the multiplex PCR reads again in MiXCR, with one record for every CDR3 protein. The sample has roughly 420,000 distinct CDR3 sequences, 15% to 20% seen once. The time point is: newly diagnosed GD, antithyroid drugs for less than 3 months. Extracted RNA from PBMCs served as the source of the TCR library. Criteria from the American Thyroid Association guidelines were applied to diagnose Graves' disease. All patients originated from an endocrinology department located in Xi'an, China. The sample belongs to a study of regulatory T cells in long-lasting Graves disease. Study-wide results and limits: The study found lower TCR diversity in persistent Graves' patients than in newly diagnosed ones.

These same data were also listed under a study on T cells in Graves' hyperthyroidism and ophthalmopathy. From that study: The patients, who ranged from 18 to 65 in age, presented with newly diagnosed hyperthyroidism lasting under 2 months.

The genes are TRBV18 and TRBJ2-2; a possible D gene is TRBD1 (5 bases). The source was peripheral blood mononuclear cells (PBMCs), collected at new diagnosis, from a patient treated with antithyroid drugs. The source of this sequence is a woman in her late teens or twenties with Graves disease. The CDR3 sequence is CASSPIRDTGELFF. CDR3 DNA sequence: TGTGCCAGCTCACCAATCAGGGACACCGGGGAGCTGTTTTTT. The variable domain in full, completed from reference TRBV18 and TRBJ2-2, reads NAGVMQNPRHLVRRRGQEARLRCSPMKGHSHVYWYRQLPEEGLKFMVYLQKENIIDESGMPKERFSAEFPKEGPSILRIQQVVRGDSAAYFCASSPIRDTGELFFGEGSRLTVL.